This TCR beta chain was found in a study of vaccination and CD4 T cells after COVID-19. The CDR3 length is 16 residues. Germline CDR1 SGHAT, CDR2 FQDESV (reference sequence). J gave up 2 bases and V 2 bases, and 8 bases lay outside the gene matches. Regarding this clonotype: Its specificity is not known.

Treatment given: roughly 11-day PBMC culture with coronavirus spike peptide pools or control peptides (ViraFEST assay). ViraFEST used peptide pools to expand antigen-specific T cells, then sequenced TCRs. Researchers reported culturing 2 million to 2.5 million PBMCs per well with approximately 9.1 IU/ml IL-2 and 8 to 10 ug/ml peptide pools. CD4+ T cells were isolated by negative selection after less than twelve days of culture. Cultured CD4+ T cells had their DNA profiled by the Oncomine TCR Beta short-read assay. TCRdb re-derived calls from the PCR reads in MiXCR, one entry per CDR3 protein. The table shows roughly 14,000 distinct CDR3 sequences, with roughly two fifths occurring only once.

This chain connects TRBV11-1 to TRBJ1-1; 7 bases line up with TRBD1. The sequence was obtained from a human donor who had recovered from COVID-19. The sequencing used CD4+ T cells from blood, cultured in vitro, collected before SARS-CoV-2 vaccination. The CDR3 coding sequence is TGTGCCAGCAGCTTAAGGGGGCGAGGTTTAAACACTGAAGCTTTCTTT. Encoded protein: CASSLRGRGLNTEAFF. Complete variable domain (other parts from reference TRBV11-1 and TRBJ1-1): EAEVAQSPRYKITEKSQAVAFWCDPISGHATLYWYRQILGQGPELLVQFQDESVVDDSQLPKDRFSAERLKGVDSTLKIQPAELGDSAMYLCASSLRGRGLNTEAFFGQGTRLTVV.